This record looks at one TCR beta chain sequence and its context. Authors' methods: Amplification from reference gene primers served as the basis for estimated nucleated cell counts. The repertoire was sequenced with immunoSEQ multiplex PCR; TCRdb's copy has only in-frame clones and lacks some. The V and J calls and clone size come from that table; D and trimming were worked out from the DNA. Of a few hundred thousand clones in the sample, 65% to 85% were seen once. Patients in Seattle were enrolled during active infection, then followed longitudinally. The data belong to a study of blood T cell repertoires in COVID-19. About the study: The origin of the acute and convalescent COVID-19 samples was the United States, Italy and Spain. Sample material is recorded as cDNA or gDNA derived from T cells, B-cell-depleted T cells, or PBMCs.

The CDR3 consists of 14 residues. The germline V and J ends were trimmed by 4 bases and 3 bases, with 11 bases remaining between them. Germline V gene data show CDR1 as LGHDT and CDR2 as YNNKEL (reference sequence). The gene calls are TRBV3-1 (or the pseudogene TRBV3-2) and TRBJ2-3; the D gene is possibly TRBD2 (6 bases). The sequence derives from a woman aged 25-40 years with COVID-19, enrolled during active disease. Sequenced: peripheral blood. This CDR3 is CASSRAGGTDTQYF. The DNA for the CDR3 is TGTGCCAGCAGCCGGGCTGGAGGGACAGATACGCAGTATTTT.